Here is one TCR beta chain with its context. This clone was detected a few times. Its antigen target is currently unknown. Qualities for individual bases were not recorded, and no much larger clone is one base off. TCRbeta CDR3 regions were amplified from genomic DNA using the immunoSEQ Assay, a bias-controlled multiplex PCR. Turning to the authors' computational methods: The number of nucleated cells in each sample was estimated by amplification of reference gene primers within the assay. Sequence reads were collapsed and filtered to measure the absolute abundance of every unique TCRbeta CDR3 rearrangement. For each sample, productive Simpson clonality was calculated by taking the square root of Simpson's diversity index across productive rearrangements. TCRdb carries this immuneACCESS record with in-frame sequences only. Its versions omit some clonotypes, under half of them owing to an unresolved V gene in the studies checked, with the rest unexplained. Clone size and V and J calls were adopted from that table, with D and trimming inferred from the DNA. Counted in this sample were 250,000 to 350,000 clones; around four fifths of them appeared once. Around 4% of the sample is in the top ten clones.

This specimen comes from a study of blood T cell repertoires in COVID-19 (TCRdb year 2020). Study-wide context: Samples from collaborators originated in the United States, Italy and Spain and spanned both the acute and convalescent phases of COVID-19. The prospective study material was composed of cDNA or gDNA derived from T cells, B-cell-depleted T cells, or PBMCs. Deeply sampled blood TCRbeta repertoires from subjects exposed to, actively infected with, or recovered from COVID-19 were included in the dataset. A freely available public database, intended as a resource for researchers studying the immune response to SARS-CoV-2, is where the repertoires were released. Samples came from the ongoing ImmuneRACE study (first 160 participants) plus 1,254 subjects from 6 global collaborators. A de-identified subject ID, COVID-19 status, age in years and sex were almost always included in the sample metadata. HLA class I and class II types, where available, came from metadata supplied by the sample provider rather than from assay-based typing.

V is pruned by 5 bases and J by 4 bases, leaving 4 bases of the junction without a gene match. The CDR3 runs 14 residues from the cysteine to the phenylalanine. The read is trimmed to its CDR3 DNA, 42 bases read in frame from base 1. Looking up the germline V gene yields CDR1 KGHSH and CDR2 LQKENI. The collaborating institutions used their own protocols to collect whole blood in K2EDTA tubes. Collaborator samples were shipped for TCRbeta analysis as frozen whole blood, isolated PBMCs, or DNA extracted from either sample type. Overall study results and their limits: The amount of clinical and demographic metadata varied by source and participant and was provided uncurated.

Recombination linked TRBV18 to TRBJ1-1; 10 bases in between match TRBD1. The material sequenced was peripheral blood. The sequence came from a woman aged 45-65 years with active or convalescent COVID-19. The CDR3 in this case is CASSDRGRITEAFF. The DNA reads TGTGCCAGCTCAGACAGGGGGCGTATCACTGAAGCTTTCTTT. The entire variable domain, with the stretches around the CDR3 drawn from the reference TRBV18 and TRBJ1-1 proteins, is NAGVMQNPRHLVRRRGQEARLRCSPMKGHSHVYWYRQLPEEGLKFMVYLQKENIIDESGMPKERFSAEFPKEGPSILRIQQVVRGDSAAYFCASSDRGRITEAFFGQGTRLTVV.